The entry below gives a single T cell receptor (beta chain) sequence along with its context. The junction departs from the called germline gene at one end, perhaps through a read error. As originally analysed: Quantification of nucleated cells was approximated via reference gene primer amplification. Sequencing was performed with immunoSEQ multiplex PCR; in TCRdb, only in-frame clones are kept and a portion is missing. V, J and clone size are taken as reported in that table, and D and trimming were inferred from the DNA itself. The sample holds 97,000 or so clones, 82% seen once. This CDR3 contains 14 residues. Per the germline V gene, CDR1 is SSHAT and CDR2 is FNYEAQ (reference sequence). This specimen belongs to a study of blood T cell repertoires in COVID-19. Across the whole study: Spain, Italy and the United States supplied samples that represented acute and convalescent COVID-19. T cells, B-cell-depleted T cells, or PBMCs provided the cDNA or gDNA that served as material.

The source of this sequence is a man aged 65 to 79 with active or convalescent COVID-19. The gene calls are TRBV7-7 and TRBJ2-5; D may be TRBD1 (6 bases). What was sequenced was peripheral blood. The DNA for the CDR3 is TGTGCTAGCAGCTTAACAGGACAGTGGAGTGCCCAGTACTTC. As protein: CASSLTGQWSAQYF.